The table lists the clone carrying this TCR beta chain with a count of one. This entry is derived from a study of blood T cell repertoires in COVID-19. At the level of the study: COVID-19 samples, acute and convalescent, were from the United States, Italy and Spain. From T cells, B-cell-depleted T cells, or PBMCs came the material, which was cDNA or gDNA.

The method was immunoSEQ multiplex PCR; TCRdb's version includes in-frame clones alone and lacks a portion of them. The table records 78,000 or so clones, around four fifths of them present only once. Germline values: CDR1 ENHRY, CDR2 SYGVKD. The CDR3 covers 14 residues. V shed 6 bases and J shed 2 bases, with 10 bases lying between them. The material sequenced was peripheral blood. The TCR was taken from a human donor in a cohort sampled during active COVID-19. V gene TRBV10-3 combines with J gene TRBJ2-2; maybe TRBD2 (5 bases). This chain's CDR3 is CAISPRLNTGELFF. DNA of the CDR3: TGTGCCATCAGCCCCAGACTAAACACCGGGGAGCTGTTTTTT.